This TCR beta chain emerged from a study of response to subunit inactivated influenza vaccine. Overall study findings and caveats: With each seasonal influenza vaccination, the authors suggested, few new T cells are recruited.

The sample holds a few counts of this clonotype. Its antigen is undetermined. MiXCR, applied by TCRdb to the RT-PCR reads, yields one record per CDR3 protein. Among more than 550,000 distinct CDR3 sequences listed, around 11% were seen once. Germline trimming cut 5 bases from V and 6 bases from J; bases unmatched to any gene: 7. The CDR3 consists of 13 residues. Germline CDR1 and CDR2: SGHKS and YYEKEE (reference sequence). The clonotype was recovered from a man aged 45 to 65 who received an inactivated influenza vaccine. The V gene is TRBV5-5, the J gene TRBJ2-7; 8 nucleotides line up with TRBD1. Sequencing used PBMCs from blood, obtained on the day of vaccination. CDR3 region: CASRRTGLGEQYF. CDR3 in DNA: TGTGCCAGCAGACGGACAGGGCTCGGCGAGCAGTACTTC.